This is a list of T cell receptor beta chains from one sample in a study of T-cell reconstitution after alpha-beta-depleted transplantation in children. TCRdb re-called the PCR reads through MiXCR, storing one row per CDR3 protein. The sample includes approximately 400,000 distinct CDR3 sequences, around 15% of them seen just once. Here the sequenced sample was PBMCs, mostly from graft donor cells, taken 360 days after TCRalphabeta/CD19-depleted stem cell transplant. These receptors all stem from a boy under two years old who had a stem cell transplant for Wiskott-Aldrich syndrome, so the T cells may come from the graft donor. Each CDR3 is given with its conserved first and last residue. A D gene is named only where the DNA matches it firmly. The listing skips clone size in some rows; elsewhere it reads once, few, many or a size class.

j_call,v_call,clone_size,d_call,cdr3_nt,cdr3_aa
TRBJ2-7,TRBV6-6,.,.,TGTGCCAGCAGTTCCAAGAGGGTAGACTACTTC,CASSSKRVDYF
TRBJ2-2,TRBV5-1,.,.,TGCGCCAGCAGCTTGGGGACCAGGATGAACACCGGGGAGCTGTTTTTT,CASSLGTRMNTGELFF
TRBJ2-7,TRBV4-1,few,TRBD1,TGCGCCAGCAGCCGGCTGGACAGGGCAGACTACGAGCAGTACTTC,CASSRLDRADYEQYF
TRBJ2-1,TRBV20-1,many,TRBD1,TGCAGTGCTAGAGGTATAGGACAGGGGTACAATGAGCAGTTCTTC,CSARGIGQGYNEQFF
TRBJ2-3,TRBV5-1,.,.,TGCGCCAGCAGCTTGAAAGGAGGACCTAGCACAGATACGCAGTATTTT,CASSLKGGPSTDTQYF
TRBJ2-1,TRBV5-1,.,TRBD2,TGCGCCAGCAGCTTGAAAATAGCGGGGTCTGAGCAGTTCTTC,CASSLKIAGSEQFF
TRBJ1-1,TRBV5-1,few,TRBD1,TGCGCCAGCAGCTTGGTAACAGGGGAGACTGAAGCTTTCTTT,CASSLVTGETEAFF
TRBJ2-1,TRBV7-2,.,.,TGTGCCAGCAGCTTGACTAGATCTGAGCAGTTCTTC,CASSLTRSEQFF
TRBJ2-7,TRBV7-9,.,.,TGTGCCAGCAGCTTACGGGACGGCAGTCACTACGAGCAGTACTTC,CASSLRDGSHYEQYF
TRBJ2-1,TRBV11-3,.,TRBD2,TGTGCCAGCAGCCCCAGGACTAGCAGGTACAATGAGCAGTTCTTC,CASSPRTSRYNEQFF
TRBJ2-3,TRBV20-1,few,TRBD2,TGCAGTGCTAGGGATCTAGCGGGAGTGGAGGTTACGCAGTATTTT,CSARDLAGVEVTQYF
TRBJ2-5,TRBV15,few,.,TGTGCCACCAGGGGGGACGGCGTTGAGACCCAGTACTTC,CATRGDGVETQYF